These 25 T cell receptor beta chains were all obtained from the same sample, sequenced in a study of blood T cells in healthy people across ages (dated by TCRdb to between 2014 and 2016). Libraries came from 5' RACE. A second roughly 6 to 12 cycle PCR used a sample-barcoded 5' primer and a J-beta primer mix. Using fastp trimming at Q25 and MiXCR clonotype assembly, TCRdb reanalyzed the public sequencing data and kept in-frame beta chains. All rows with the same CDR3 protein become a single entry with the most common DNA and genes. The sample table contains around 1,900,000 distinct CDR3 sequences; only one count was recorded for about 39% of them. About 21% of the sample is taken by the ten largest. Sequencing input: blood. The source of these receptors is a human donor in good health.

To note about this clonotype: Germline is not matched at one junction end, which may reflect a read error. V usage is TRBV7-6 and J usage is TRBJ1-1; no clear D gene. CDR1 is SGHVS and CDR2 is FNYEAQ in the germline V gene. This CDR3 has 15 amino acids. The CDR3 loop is CASSLVGSGDTEAFF. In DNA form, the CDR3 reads TGCGCCAGCAGCTTAGTAGGTAGCGGGGACACTGAAGCTTTCTTT.

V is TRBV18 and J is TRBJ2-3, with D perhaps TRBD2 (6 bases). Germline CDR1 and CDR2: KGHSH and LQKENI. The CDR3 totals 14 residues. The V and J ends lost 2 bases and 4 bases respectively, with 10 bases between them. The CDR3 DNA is TGTGCCAGCTCACCAACCCGGGACTCAGATACGCAGTATTTT. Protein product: CASSPTRDSDTQYF.

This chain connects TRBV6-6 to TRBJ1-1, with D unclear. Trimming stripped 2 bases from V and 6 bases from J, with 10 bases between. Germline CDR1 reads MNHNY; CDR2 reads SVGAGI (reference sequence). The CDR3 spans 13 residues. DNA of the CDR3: TGTGCCAGCAGTTACAATATCGGGGCTGAAGCTTTCTTT. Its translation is CASSYNIGAEAFF.

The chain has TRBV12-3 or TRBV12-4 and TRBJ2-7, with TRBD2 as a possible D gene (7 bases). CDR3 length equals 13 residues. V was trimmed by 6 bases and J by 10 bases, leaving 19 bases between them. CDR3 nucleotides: TGTGCCAGCAGCCGAGCGGGGCTGGGGGCCCAGTACTTC. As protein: CASSRAGLGAQYF.

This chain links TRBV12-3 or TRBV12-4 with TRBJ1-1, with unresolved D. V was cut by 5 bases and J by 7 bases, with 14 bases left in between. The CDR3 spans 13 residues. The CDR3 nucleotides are TGTGCCAGCAGTCCGTCCCCTTTAGATGAAGCTTTCTTT. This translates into CASSPSPLDEAFF.

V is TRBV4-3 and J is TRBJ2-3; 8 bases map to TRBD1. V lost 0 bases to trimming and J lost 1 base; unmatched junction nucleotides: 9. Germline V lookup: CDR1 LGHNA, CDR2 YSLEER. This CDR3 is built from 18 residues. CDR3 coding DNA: TGCGCCAGCAGCCAAGACCCGACAGGGGAAGACGGCACAGATACGCAGTATTTT. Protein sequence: CASSQDPTGEDGTDTQYF.

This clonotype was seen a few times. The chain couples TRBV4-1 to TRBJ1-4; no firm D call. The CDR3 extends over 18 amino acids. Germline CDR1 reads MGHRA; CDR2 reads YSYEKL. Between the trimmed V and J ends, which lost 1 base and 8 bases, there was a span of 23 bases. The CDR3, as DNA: TGCGCCAGCAGCCAAGTTGGGCACGCGGGTCTCTTGGTGGAAAAACTGTTTTTT. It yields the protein CASSQVGHAGLLVEKLFF.

DNA of the CDR3: TGTGCCAGCAGGACGGACACCTACAATGAGCAGTTCTTC. It translates to CASRTDTYNEQFF. This chain connects TRBV6-1 to TRBJ2-1; TRBD1 is a possible D gene (5 bases). Germline V gives CDR1 MNHNS, CDR2 SASEGT. V shed 6 bases and J shed 2 bases, with 8 bases lying between them. The length of the CDR3 is 13 residues.

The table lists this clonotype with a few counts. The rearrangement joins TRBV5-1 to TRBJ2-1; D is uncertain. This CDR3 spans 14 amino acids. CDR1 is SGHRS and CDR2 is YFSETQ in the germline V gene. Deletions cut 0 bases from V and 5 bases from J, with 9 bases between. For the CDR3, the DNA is TGCGCCAGCAGCTTGGGTGTGGTAGACAATGAGCAGTTCTTC. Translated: CASSLGVVDNEQFF.

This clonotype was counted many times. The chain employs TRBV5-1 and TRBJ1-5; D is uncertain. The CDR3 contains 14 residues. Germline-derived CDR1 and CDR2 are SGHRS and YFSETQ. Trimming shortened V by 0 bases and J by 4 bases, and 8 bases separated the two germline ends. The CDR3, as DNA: TGCGCCAGCAGCTTGGGAGTGGCGAATCAGCCCCAGCATTTT. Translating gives CASSLGVANQPQHF.

The chain's CDR3 is CASSPVGLEQYF. The CDR3 DNA reads as TGTGCCAGCAGCCCGGTGGGGCTCGAGCAGTACTTC. The chain links TRBV7-9 to TRBJ2-7; perhaps TRBD1 as D (5 bases). Germline CDR1 SEHNR, CDR2 FQNEAQ (reference sequence). V was pared by 5 bases and J by 6 bases, with 11 bases between. The CDR3 has 12 amino acids.

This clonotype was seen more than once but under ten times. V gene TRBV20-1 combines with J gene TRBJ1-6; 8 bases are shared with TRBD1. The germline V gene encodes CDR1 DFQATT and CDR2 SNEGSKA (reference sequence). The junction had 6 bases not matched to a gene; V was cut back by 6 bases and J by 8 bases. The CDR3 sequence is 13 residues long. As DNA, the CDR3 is TGCAGTGCCCAGGGACAGGCTGATTCACCCCTCCACTTT. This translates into CSAQGQADSPLHF.

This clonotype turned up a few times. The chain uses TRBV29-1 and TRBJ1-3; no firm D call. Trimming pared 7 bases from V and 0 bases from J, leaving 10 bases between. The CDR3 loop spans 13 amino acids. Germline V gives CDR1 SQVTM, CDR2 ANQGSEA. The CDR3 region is CSGTGHSGNTIYF. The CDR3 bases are TGCAGCGGTACGGGTCACTCTGGAAACACCATATATTTT.

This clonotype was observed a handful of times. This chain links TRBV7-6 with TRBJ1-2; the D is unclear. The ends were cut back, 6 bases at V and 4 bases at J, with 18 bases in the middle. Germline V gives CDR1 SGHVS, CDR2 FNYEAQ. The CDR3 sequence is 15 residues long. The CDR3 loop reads CASSPGRGFGYGYTF. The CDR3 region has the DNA TGTGCCAGCAGTCCCGGTCGGGGATTTGGCTATGGCTACACCTTC.

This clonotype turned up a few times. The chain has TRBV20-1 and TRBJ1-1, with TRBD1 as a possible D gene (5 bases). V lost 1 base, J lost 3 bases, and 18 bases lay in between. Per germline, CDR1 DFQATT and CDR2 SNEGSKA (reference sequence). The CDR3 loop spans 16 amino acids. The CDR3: CSARATRGGGDTEAFF. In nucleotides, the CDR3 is TGCAGTGCTAGAGCTACCCGAGGTGGAGGGGACACTGAAGCTTTCTTT.

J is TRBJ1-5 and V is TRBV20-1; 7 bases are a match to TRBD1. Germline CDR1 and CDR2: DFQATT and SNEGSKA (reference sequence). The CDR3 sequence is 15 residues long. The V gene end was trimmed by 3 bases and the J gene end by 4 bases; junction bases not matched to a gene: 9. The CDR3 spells CSASHTGVPNQPQHF. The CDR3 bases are TGCAGTGCTAGTCACACAGGGGTACCGAATCAGCCCCAGCATTTT.

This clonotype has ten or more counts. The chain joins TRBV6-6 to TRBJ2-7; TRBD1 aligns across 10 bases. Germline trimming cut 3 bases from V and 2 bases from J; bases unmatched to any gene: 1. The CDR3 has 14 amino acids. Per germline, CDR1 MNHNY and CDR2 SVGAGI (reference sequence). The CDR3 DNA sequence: TGTGCCAGCAGTTATGGACAGGGGGCCTACGAGCAGTACTTC. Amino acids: CASSYGQGAYEQYF.

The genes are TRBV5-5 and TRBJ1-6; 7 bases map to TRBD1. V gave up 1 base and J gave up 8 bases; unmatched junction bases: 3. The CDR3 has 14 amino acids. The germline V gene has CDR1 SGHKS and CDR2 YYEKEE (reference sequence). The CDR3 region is CASSLRQGDSPLHF. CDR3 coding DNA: TGTGCCAGCAGCTTGAGACAGGGAGATTCACCCCTCCACTTT.

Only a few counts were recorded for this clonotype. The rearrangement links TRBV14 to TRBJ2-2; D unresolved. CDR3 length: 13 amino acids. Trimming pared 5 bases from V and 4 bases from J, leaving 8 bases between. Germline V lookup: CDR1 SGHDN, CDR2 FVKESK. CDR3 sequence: CASSRQLTGELFF. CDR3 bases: TGTGCCAGCAGCAGACAACTCACCGGGGAGCTGTTTTTT.

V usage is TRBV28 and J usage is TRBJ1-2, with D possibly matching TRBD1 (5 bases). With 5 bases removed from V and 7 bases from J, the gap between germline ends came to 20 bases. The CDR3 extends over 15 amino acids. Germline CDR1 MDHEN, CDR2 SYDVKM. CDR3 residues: CASSRSDGGIRGYTF. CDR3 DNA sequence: TGTGCCAGCAGTAGAAGCGACGGGGGGATTCGTGGCTACACCTTC.

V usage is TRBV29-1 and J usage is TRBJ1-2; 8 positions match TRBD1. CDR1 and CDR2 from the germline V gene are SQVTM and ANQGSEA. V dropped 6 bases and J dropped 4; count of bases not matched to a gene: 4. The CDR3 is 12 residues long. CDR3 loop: CSVDREAYGYTF. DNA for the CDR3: TGCAGCGTGGACAGGGAGGCCTATGGCTACACCTTC.

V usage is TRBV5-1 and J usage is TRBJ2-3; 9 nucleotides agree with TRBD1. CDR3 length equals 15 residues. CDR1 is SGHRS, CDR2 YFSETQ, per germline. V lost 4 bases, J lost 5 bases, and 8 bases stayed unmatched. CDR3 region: CASSIDRGWGDTQYF. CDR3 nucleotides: TGCGCCAGCAGCATCGACAGGGGGTGGGGAGATACGCAGTATTTT.

The CDR3 here is CSTRRVGTYEQYF. The DNA of the CDR3 is TGCAGTACCCGACGGGTGGGAACCTACGAGCAGTACTTC. The V gene is TRBV20-1, the J gene TRBJ2-7; D remains unclear. V dropped 8 bases and J dropped 2 bases, with 16 bases sitting between them. The CDR3 totals 13 residues. CDR1 is DFQATT and CDR2 is SNEGSKA in the germline V gene (reference sequence).

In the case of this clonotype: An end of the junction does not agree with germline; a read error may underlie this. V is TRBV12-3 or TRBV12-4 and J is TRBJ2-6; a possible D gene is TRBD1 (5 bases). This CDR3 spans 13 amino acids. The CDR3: CASINSGANALTF. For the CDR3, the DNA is TGTGCCAGCATCAACTCTGGGGCCAACGCCCTGACTTTC.

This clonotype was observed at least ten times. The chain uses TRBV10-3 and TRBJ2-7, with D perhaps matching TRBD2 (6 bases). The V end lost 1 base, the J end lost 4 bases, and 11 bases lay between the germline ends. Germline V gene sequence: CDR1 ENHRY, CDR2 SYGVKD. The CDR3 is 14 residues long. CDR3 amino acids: CAISEYSAGYEQYF. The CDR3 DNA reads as TGTGCCATCAGTGAGTACTCGGCGGGGTACGAGCAGTACTTC.